The following is a T cell receptor (beta chain) sequence with its context. The data are from a study of control samples from healthy donors and cancer patients. J was trimmed by 7 bases and V by 6 bases; bases with no gene match: 5. The CDR3 totals 14 residues. Looked up from germline, CDR1 is MNHNY and CDR2 is SVGAGI (reference sequence). Clones were read by immunoSEQ multiplex PCR, and TCRdb kept only the in-frame ones, dropping some. The data contain 130,000 or so clones, around 87% of them seen just once; the ten biggest clones take up about 12%. The sample consisted of blood. The TCR comes from a man between 25 and 39 years old in good health. The V gene is TRBV6-6, the J gene TRBJ2-1; 11 bases match TRBD1. The CDR3 DNA reads TGTGCCAGCAGACCGGGACAGGGGGAGAATGAGCAGTTCTTC. It translates to CASRPGQGENEQFF.